A single TCR beta chain is shown here with its context. V was pared by 1 base and J by 7 bases, with 10 bases between. Germline V gene lookup returns CDR1 PRHDT and CDR2 FYEKMQ (reference sequence). The CDR3 loop spans 13 amino acids. The data were produced by immunoSEQ multiplex PCR, yet TCRdb's version contains in-frame clones alone and is incomplete. Here the sample spans around 400,000 clones, around four fifths being singletons. Participants were aged about 18 to 89 years from approximately 23 US areas. Participants had their cohort set by participant-reported clinical history. In Cohort 3, a recovered donor had either two negative PCRs, clearance, or symptom resolution. This sample was taken from a study of blood T cell repertoires in COVID-19. Study overall: Sites in the United States, Italy and Spain provided acute and convalescent COVID-19 samples.

Sequenced material: PBMCs or T cells enriched from blood (not recorded which). This TCR was recovered from a woman between 45 and 65 years old who had recovered from COVID-19. The rearrangement links TRBV13 to TRBJ1-1; D is undetermined. The chain's CDR3 is CASSLVASGEAFF. Written as DNA, the CDR3 is TGTGCCAGCAGCTTAGTCGCCAGCGGTGAAGCTTTCTTT.